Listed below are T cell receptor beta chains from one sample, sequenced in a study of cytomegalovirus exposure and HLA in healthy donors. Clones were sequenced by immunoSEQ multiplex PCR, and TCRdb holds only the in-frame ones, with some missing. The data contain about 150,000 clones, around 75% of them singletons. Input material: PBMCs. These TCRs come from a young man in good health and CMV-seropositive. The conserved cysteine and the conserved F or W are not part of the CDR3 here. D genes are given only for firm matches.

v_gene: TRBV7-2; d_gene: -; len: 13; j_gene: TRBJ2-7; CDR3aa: ASSPQATFNYEQY
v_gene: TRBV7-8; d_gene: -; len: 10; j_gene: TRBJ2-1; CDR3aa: ASSPKPGEQF
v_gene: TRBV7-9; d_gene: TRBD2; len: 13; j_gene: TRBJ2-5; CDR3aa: ASSLGSGGLETQY
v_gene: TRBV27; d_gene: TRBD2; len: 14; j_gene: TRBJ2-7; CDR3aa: ASRPRGLAGAYEQY
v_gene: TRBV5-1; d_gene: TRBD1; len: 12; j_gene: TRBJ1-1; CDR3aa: ASSEDGQGERAF
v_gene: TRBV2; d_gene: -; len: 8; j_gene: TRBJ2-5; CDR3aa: ASREETQY
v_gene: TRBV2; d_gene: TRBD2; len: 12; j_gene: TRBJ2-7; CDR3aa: AGGRAAGVYEQY
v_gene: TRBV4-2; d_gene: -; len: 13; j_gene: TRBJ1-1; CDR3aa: ASSSIPGGGTEAF
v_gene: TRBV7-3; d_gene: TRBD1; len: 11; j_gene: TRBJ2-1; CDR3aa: ASSQSSRGEQF
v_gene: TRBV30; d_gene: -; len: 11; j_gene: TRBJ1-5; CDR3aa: AWSNGQNQPQH
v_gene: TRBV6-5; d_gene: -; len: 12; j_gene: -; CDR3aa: ASSYGTTSYEQY
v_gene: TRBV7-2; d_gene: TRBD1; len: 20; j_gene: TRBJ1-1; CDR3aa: ASSLAVRTGGAWGIRNTEAF
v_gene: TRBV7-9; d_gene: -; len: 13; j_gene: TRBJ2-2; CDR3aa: ASSLDLALPGELF
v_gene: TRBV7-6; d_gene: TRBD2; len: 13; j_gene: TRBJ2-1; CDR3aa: ASSPSTSGSGEQF
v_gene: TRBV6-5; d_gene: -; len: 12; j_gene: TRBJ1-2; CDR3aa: ASSDRQANYGYT
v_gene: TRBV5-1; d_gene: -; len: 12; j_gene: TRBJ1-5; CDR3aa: ASSLGGTNQPQH
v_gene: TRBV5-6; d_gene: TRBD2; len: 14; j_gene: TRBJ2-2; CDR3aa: ASSAALAGAYGELF
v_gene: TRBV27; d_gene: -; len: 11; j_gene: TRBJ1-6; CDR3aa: ASSSAGNSPLH
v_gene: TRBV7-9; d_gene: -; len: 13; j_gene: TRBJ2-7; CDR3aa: ASSLGTSAPYEQY
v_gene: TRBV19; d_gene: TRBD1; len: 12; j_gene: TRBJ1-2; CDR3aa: ASSIGDRGRGYT
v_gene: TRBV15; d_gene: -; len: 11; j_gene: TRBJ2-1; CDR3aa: ATSRDRREEQF
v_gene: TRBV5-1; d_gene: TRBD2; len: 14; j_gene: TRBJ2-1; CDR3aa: ASRPTSGPSYNEQF
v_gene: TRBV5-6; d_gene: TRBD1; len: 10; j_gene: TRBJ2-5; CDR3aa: ASSGTAETQY
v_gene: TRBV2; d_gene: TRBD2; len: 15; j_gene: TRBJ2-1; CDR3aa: ASSLSGGLAVYNEQF
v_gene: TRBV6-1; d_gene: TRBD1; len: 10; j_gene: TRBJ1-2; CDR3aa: ASTEDRYGYT
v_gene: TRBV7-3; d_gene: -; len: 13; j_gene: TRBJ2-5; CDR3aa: ASSQGTHNQETQY
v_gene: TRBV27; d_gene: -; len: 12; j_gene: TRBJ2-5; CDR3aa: ASKEGDYTETQY
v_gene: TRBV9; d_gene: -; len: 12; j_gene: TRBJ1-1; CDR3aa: ASSVGQFSTEAF
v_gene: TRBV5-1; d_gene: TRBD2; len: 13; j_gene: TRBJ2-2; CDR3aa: ASSEGLANTGELF
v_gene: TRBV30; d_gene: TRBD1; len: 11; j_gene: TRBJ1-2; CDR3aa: AWDRESNYGYT
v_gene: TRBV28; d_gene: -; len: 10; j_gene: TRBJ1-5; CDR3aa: ASSSPSQPQH
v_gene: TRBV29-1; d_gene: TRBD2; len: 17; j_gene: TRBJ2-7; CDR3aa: SAGNPAGTSGLGDYEQY
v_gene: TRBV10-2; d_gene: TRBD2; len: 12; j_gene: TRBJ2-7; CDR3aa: ASRGGSGSFEQY
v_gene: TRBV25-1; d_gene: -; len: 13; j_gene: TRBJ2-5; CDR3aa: ASSETPGGGEAQY
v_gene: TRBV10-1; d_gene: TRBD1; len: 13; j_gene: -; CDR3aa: ASSDGTGGLYEQY
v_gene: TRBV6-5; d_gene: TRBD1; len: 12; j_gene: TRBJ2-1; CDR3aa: ASSYGTGGSEQF
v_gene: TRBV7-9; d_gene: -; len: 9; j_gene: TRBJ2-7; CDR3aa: ASSPQGEQY
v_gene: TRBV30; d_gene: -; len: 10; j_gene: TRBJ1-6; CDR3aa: AWSPRNSPLH
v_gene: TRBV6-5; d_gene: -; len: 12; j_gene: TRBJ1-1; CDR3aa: ASSFLQGNTEAF
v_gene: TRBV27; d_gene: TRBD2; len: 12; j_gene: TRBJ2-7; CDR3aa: ASTLAGMGGEQY
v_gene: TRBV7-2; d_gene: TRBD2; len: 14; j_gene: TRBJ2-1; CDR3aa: ASSHPAGGLEDEQF
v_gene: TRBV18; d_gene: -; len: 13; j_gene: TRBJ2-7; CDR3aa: ASSPPKGGTYEQY
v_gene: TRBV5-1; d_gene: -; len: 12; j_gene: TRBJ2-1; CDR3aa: ASSLAQGSNEQF
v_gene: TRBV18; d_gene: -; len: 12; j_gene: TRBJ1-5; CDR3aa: ASSPSRGDQPQH
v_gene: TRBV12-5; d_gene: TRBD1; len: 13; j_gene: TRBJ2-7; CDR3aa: ASGLTYFRGYEQY
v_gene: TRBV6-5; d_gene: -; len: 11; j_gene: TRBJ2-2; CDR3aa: ASSTTGAGELF
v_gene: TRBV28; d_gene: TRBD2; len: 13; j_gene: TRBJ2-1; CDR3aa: ASSGTSGGSSEQF
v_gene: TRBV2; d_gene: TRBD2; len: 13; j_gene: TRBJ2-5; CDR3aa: ASRAKGLAGETQY